This T cell receptor beta chain emerged from a study of blood T cell repertoires in COVID-19. This clone was found a few times. Germline V gene data show CDR1 as MNHNY and CDR2 as SVGAGI (reference sequence). The CDR3 sequence is 12 residues long. With 4 bases removed from V and 7 bases from J, the gap between germline ends came to 10 bases. Sequenced by immunoSEQ multiplex PCR; TCRdb stores in-frame clones only, minus some. The table includes about 260,000 clones, 88% detected once. The TCR sequence derives from a human donor in a cohort sampled during active COVID-19. The chain has TRBV6-6 and TRBJ1-1; D perhaps matches TRBD1 (5 bases). Input material: peripheral blood. Here the CDR3 reads CASSWGDSEAFF. The CDR3 nucleotides read TGTGCCAGCAGTTGGGGCGACAGTGAAGCTTTCTTT.